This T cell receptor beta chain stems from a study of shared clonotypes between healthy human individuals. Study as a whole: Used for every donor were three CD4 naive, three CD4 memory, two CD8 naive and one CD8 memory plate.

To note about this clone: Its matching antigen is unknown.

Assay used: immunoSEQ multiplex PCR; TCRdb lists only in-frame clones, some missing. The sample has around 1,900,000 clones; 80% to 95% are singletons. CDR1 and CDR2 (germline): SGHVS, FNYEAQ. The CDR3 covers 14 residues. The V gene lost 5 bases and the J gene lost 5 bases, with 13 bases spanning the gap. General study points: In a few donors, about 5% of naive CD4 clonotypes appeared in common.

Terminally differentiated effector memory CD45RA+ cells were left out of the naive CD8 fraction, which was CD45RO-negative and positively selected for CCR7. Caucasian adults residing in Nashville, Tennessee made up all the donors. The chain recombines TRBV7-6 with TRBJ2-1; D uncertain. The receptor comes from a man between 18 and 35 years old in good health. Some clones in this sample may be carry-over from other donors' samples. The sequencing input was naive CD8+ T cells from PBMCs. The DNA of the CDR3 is TGTGCCAGCAGCCCAGCCCTCCCCGACAATGAGCAGTTCTTC. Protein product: CASSPALPDNEQFF.